The rows below give T cell receptor beta chains drawn from one sample of a study of beta chain features in type 1 diabetes. Repertoires were generated with immunoSEQ multiplex PCR, while TCRdb's copy carries only in-frame clones and drops some. The sample includes about 410,000 clones, around 13% of them seen just once. The sequencing sample was made of naive CD4+ T cells from blood. The receptors were gathered from a man under 40 in good health. CDR3s include the opening cysteine and the closing phenylalanine or tryptophan. Each record gives: CDR3 length, V gene, D gene, J gene, clone size, CDR3 protein. The D gene is left open where the match is weak. Where a row states a size, it is once, few, many or the class of an expanded clone; other rows omit it.

15,TRBV25-1,NA,TRBJ2-5,NA,CASSLGHPTYETQYF
13,TRBV29-1,TRBD1,TRBJ1-1,NA,CSVESDRGHLAFF
14,TRBV7-9,TRBD1,TRBJ1-4,few,CASSILGTGEKLFF
13,TRBV2,NA,TRBJ2-7,few,CASSEGHSYEQYF
8,TRBV20-1,NA,TRBJ1-1,few,CSASRGMF
14,TRBV7-9,NA,TRBJ1-6,few,CASSPEGDTSPLHF
16,TRBV29-1,TRBD1,TRBJ2-5,NA,CSVVIGKGRGRETQYF
15,TRBV7-9,TRBD2,TRBJ2-5,NA,CASSSGTSGGETQYF
14,TRBV5-4,NA,TRBJ1-2,few,CASSLAGNVYGYTF
16,TRBV28,TRBD1,TRBJ1-2,NA,CASSLPGTGKSYGYTF
15,TRBV10-3,TRBD2,TRBJ2-7,few,CAISEGSGSSYEQYF
12,TRBV5-1,TRBD2,TRBJ2-4,NA,CASSLASGIQYF
13,TRBV2,NA,TRBJ1-2,few,CASSDTGRISYTF
13,TRBV29-1,NA,TRBJ2-3,few,CSVEGDSTDTQYF
12,TRBV6-5,NA,TRBJ2-5,NA,CASSRYSGLQYF